Listed below are T cell receptor beta chains from one sample, sequenced in a study of TIL therapy for anti-PD-1-resistant metastatic lung cancer. The assay was immunoSEQ multiplex PCR, and TCRdb's table has in-frame clones only and misses some. The sample shows tens of thousands of clones, 60% to 85% of them seen only once. This specimen was tumor tissue, taken at baseline. These receptors all come from a person between 25 and 79 years old with non-small cell lung cancer. Each CDR3 is given with its conserved first and last residue. A D gene is named only where the DNA matches it firmly.

cdr3_length	d_call	v_call	j_call	cdr3_aa
16	NA	TRBV28	TRBJ2-3	CASSLQGGYSTDTQYF
16	NA	TRBV7-9	TRBJ1-4	CASSLLQAITNEKLFF
13	TRBD1	TRBV5-1	TRBJ2-7	CASSFGQGGEQYF
17	TRBD1	TRBV5-1	TRBJ1-4	CASSLGQGKIVGEKLFF
15	NA	TRBV18	TRBJ2-7	CASSPGTGSSYEQYF
13	NA	TRBV9	TRBJ1-4	CASSGGLNEKLFF
15	NA	TRBV5-1	TRBJ2-3	CASSSWIPSTDTQYF
11	NA	TRBV6-6	TRBJ1-1	CASSYGTEAFF
12	NA	TRBV19	TRBJ1-6	CASGVGNSPLHF
14	NA	TRBV25-1	TRBJ2-3	CASSDTGRGNTQYF
14	NA	TRBV7-8	TRBJ2-7	CASSLAVKGYEQYF
14	NA	TRBV5-1	TRBJ2-7	CASSLVPGSYEQYF
15	NA	TRBV19	TRBJ1-2	CASSIGGGITNGYTF
14	NA	TRBV18	TRBJ2-1	CASSPPAGDGEQFF
15	TRBD1	TRBV5-4	TRBJ2-7	CASSSKTGQATEQYF
15	NA	TRBV7-9	TRBJ1-2	CASSSTATGRYGYTF
15	TRBD1	TRBV4-1	TRBJ2-7	CASSQDEGQGYEQYF
14	NA	TRBV7-7	TRBJ2-1	CASSFAPLAPEQFF
18	TRBD2	TRBV7-8	TRBJ2-3	CASSPGWTSGGSTDTQYF
15	NA	TRBV29-1	TRBJ1-5	CSVESRDEENQPQHF
12	NA	TRBV6-5	TRBJ2-2	CASSPHTGELFF
15	TRBD1	TRBV13	TRBJ1-3	CASSSLGQSGNTIYF
15	TRBD2	TRBV13	TRBJ2-1	CASSFWPSGGNEQFF
17	TRBD2	TRBV25-1	TRBJ2-5	CASSEPGLAAFQETQYF
14	TRBD2	TRBV7-3	TRBJ2-2	CASREASSTGELFF
11	NA	TRBV7-8	TRBJ2-3	CASSSPGTGYF
13	NA	TRBV28	TRBJ2-5	CASSPTRPETQYF
16	NA	TRBV11-2	TRBJ2-7	CASSLRSGQGSSEQYF
14	TRBD1	TRBV28	TRBJ2-1	CASRTGGAYNEQFF
18	NA	TRBV28	TRBJ1-4	CASSPEGGPQVTNEKLFF
16	NA	TRBV4-1	TRBJ2-7	CASSQALSNPSYEQYF
16	TRBD2	TRBV5-1	TRBJ2-2	CASSSPSGGITGELFF
17	NA	TRBV11-3	TRBJ2-3	CASSLVIATPVPDTQYF
14	NA	TRBV6-6	TRBJ2-2	CASSTLGGDGELFF
15	NA	TRBV6-5	TRBJ2-2	CASSYVDTKGGELFF
14	NA	TRBV5-1	TRBJ2-2	CASTRTLDTGELFF
13	NA	TRBV6-5	TRBJ1-2	CASSLRGLNGYTF
15	NA	TRBV5-1	TRBJ1-6	CASSLEAGRYSPLHF
16	NA	TRBV11-2	TRBJ2-1	CASSLDRQALYNEQFF
16	NA	TRBV5-4	TRBJ1-1	CASSLGQGQEGTEAFF
13	NA	TRBV4-2	TRBJ2-7	CASSQQGNYEQYF